One and the same sample provided the 29 T cell receptor beta chains below, sequenced in a study of blood T cell repertoires in COVID-19 (dated by TCRdb to 2018 to 2021). Preparation of the library involved the immunoSEQ multiplex PCR assay. This immuneACCESS table, as held by TCRdb, lists in-frame sequences with V and J called but not all clones. Of the missing ones, under half trace to an unresolved V gene in checked studies; the others have no known cause. Here the sample has approximately 150,000 clones; around nine tenths occur a single time. Of the sample, 8.6% falls within the top ten clones. Sequenced sample: peripheral blood. The receptors were sampled from a woman between 45 and 60 years old with active or convalescent COVID-19.

The CDR3, as DNA: TGTGCCAGCAACCCCACAGGGGGCGGACAGCCCCAGCATTTT. Its protein product is CASNPTGGGQPQHF. This chain uses TRBV19 with TRBJ1-5; 9 bases line up with TRBD1. The V gene's germline CDR1 is LNHDA and CDR2 SQIVND (reference sequence). The CDR3 consists of 14 residues. The junction had 10 bases not matched to a gene; V was cut back by 9 bases and J by 7 bases.

V usage is TRBV5-6 and J usage is TRBJ2-3; the D gene is possibly TRBD2 (6 bases). Germline lookup yields CDR1 SGHDT and CDR2 YYEEEE. Trimming left V 1 base short and J 2 bases short, with 14 bases between. The CDR3 is 16 residues long. The CDR3 DNA is TGTGCCAGCAGCTTGAGTGGCGGGGAACTCACAGATACGCAGTATTTT. It yields the protein CASSLSGGELTDTQYF.

The J gene is TRBJ2-7, the V gene TRBV5-4; TRBD2 is a possible D gene (6 bases). The CDR3 is 15 residues long. Germline V gene data show CDR1 as SGHNT and CDR2 as YYREEE (reference sequence). The germline V and J ends were trimmed by 4 bases and 2 bases, with 16 bases remaining between them. The CDR3 region has the DNA TGTGCCAGCAGCCCAGGTGGCGGGACGGCCTACGAGCAGTACTTC. Residues: CASSPGGGTAYEQYF.

The chain is built from TRBV12-5 and TRBJ1-2, with D possibly being TRBD1 (5 bases). The V gene lost 0 bases and the J gene lost 2 bases, with 22 bases spanning the gap. This CDR3 is built from 19 residues. The germline CDR1 and CDR2 sequences are LGHNT and FRNRAP. DNA of the CDR3: TGTGCTAGTGGTTTGGTATCTCTCCGTAGACAGTATAGAAACTATGGCTACACCTTC. Translation: CASGLVSLRRQYRNYGYTF.

V and J are TRBV20-1 and TRBJ1-1; 8 nucleotides agree with TRBD1. The germline V gene encodes CDR1 DFQATT and CDR2 SNEGSKA (reference sequence). This CDR3 is 11 amino acids long. Trimming removed 6 bases from V and 11 bases from J; junction bases left unmatched: 8. The CDR3 coding sequence is TGCAGTGCGCAGTTCAGGGGGCGGGCTTTCTTT. This codes for CSAQFRGRAFF.

The chain has TRBV6-6 and TRBJ2-7; perhaps TRBD1 as D (6 bases). CDR1 and CDR2 from the germline V gene are MNHNY and SVGAGI (reference sequence). The CDR3 totals 14 residues. Trimming left V 7 bases short and J 2 bases short, with 15 bases between. The CDR3 region has the DNA TGTGCCAGCACCCCCCCTGGGGGCACCTACGAGCAGTACTTC. This encodes CASTPPGGTYEQYF.

The chain employs TRBV19 and TRBJ1-1, with 8 bases identical to TRBD1. This CDR3 has 14 residues. J lost 2 bases, V lost 4 bases, and 3 bases had no gene match. Germline V gene lookup returns CDR1 LNHDA and CDR2 SQIVND (reference sequence). CDR3: CASSTGGVNTEAFF. CDR3 DNA sequence: TGTGCCAGTAGTACAGGGGGCGTCAACACTGAAGCTTTCTTT.

V and J are TRBV18 and TRBJ1-1; the D gene is possibly TRBD1 (6 bases). From germline, CDR1 is KGHSH and CDR2 LQKENI. Trimming removed 0 bases from V and 1 base from J, with 12 bases in between. This CDR3 region has 16 residues. CDR3 in amino acids: CASSPPARGANTEAFF. The CDR3 coding sequence is TGTGCCAGCTCACCACCGGCCCGGGGGGCGAACACTGAAGCTTTCTTT.

This clone was seen only once. A junction boundary mismatches the germline segment, possibly from a read error. The chain recombines TRBV28 with TRBJ1-2, with D unclear. The CDR3 is 13 amino acids. CDR1 is MDHEN and CDR2 is SYDVKM in the germline V gene. The DNA for the CDR3 is TGTGCCAGCAGTCCCGGCGGGGATTTTAGGTCCGCCTTC. Translated, it gives CASSPGGDFRSAF.

The chain is built from TRBV7-8 and TRBJ2-2, with TRBD2 matching over 11 bases. The CDR3 loop spans 18 amino acids. Germline-derived CDR1 and CDR2 are SGHVS and FQNEAQ. V gave up 8 bases and J gave up 6 bases; unmatched junction bases: 17. Here the CDR3 reads CASQQLSVIAGGSGELFF. CDR3 in DNA: TGTGCCAGCCAGCAGCTTAGTGTTATAGCGGGAGGGTCCGGGGAGCTGTTTTTT.

This clone was seen more than once but under ten times. This specimen includes other DNA sequences encoding the same CDR3. V and J are TRBV7-9 and TRBJ1-2; TRBD1 might be the D (5 bases). This CDR3 comprises 14 residues. V shed 6 bases and J shed 2 bases, with 13 bases lying between them. In germline, CDR1 is SEHNR, CDR2 FQNEAQ (reference sequence). CDR3 DNA sequence: TGTGCCAGCAGTCCTTCCGGGGGAAACTATGGCTACACCTTC. Amino acids: CASSPSGGNYGYTF.

V usage is TRBV2 and J usage is TRBJ2-1, with a possible D match to TRBD2 (6 bases). CDR3 length equals 15 residues. Germline CDR1 is SNHLY and CDR2 is FYNNEI. Trimming pared 3 bases from V and 0 bases from J, leaving 9 bases between. CDR3: CASSEGGVSYNEQFF. The CDR3 DNA follows: TGTGCCAGCAGTGAGGGCGGGGTCTCCTACAATGAGCAGTTCTTC.

The chain recombines TRBV6-5 with TRBJ1-5; 10 nucleotides align to TRBD1. Germline trimming cut 6 bases from V and 1 base from J; bases unmatched to any gene: 3. The germline V gene encodes CDR1 MNHEY and CDR2 SVGAGI. The CDR3 covers 15 residues. The CDR3 DNA reads as TGTGCCAGCAGCGAGGGACAGGGGAGCAATCAGCCCCAGCATTTT. It translates to CASSEGQGSNQPQHF.

The V and J genes are TRBV21-1 and TRBJ2-5; the table's D call of TRBD1 was not tested on the DNA. TRBV21-1 is a pseudogene locus. The CDR3 extends over 16 amino acids. The CDR3 sequence: CASSPGQIGFEETQYF. The CDR3 nucleotides read TGTGCCAGCAGCCCGGGACAGATAGGATTCGAGGAGACCCAGTACTTC.

This clone appeared a single time. The genes are TRBV5-1 and TRBJ2-7, with TRBD1 matching 9 bases. Germline-derived CDR1 and CDR2 are SGHRS and YFSETQ. The CDR3 totals 15 residues. Germline trimming cut 7 bases from V and 1 base from J; bases unmatched to any gene: 9. CDR3 coding DNA: TGCGCCAGCGGACCACAGGGGGCGGAATCCTACGAGCAGTACTTC. Translation: CASGPQGAESYEQYF. Combining the CDR3 with reference TRBV5-1 and TRBJ2-7 gives the whole variable domain KAGVTQTPRYLIKTRGQQVTLSCSPISGHRSVSWYQQTPGQGLQFLFEYFSETQRNKGNFPGRFSGRQFSNSRSEMNVSTLELGDSALYLCASGPQGAESYEQYFGPGTRLTVT.

The sample holds a few counts of this clone. V usage is TRBV19 and J usage is TRBJ1-2; D remains unclear. V lost 3 bases and J 3 bases, leaving 14 bases between the germline ends. The CDR3 sequence is 15 residues long. Germline CDR1 reads LNHDA; CDR2 reads SQIVND (reference sequence). The CDR3 spells CASSIRRSDYYGYTF. CDR3 sequence (DNA): TGTGCCAGTAGTATTCGTCGGAGTGACTACTATGGCTACACCTTC.

The chain combines TRBV28 with TRBJ2-7; tentative D call: TRBD1 (5 bases). From germline, CDR1 is MDHEN and CDR2 SYDVKM. The germline V and J ends were trimmed by 3 bases and 4 bases, with 13 bases remaining between them. The CDR3 spans 14 residues. DNA of the CDR3: TGTGCCAGCAGTTTCTCTGGACAAACTTACGAGCAGTACTTC. Translation: CASSFSGQTYEQYF.

This chain joins TRBV5-3 and TRBJ2-3; the D is unclear. TRBV5-3 is an ORF for which the function is uncertain. V dropped 4 bases and J dropped 2 bases, with 5 bases sitting between them. The CDR3 length is 12 residues. DNA for the CDR3: TGTGCCAGAAGCCCCTACACAGATACGCAGTATTTT. Its translation: CARSPYTDTQYF.

CDR3 residues: CASRLSGKPYEQYF. The CDR3 DNA reads TGTGCCAGCCGCCTATCAGGGAAACCCTACGAGCAGTACTTC. This chain uses TRBV6-2 or TRBV6-3 with TRBJ2-7; weak D call: TRBD1 (5 bases). There are 14 residues in the CDR3. CDR1 is MNHEY, CDR2 SVGEGT, per germline. Trimming shortened V by 8 bases and J by 2 bases, and 16 bases separated the two germline ends.

Within the sample, this clone is medium-sized (0.01 to 0.1%). The chain combines TRBV28 with TRBJ1-2; D might be TRBD1 (6 bases). Trimming took off 4 bases at V and 4 bases at J, with 10 bases between the two ends. Looked up from germline, CDR1 is MDHEN and CDR2 is SYDVKM. The CDR3 covers 13 residues. The CDR3, as DNA: TGTGCCAGCAGTTATAACAGGGTCTATGGCTACACCTTC. Amino acid sequence: CASSYNRVYGYTF.

The chain combines TRBV21-1 with TRBJ2-1; the table's D call of TRBD2 was not tested on the DNA. TRBV21-1 is a listed pseudogene. This CDR3 has 18 residues. CDR3 sequence (DNA): TGTGCCAGCAGCAAACCGCCGGGCGGGGGCAGCTCCTACAATGAGCAGTTCTTC. Encoded protein: CASSKPPGGGSSYNEQFF.

The J gene is TRBJ2-1, the V gene TRBV24-1; 12 nucleotides match TRBD2. There are 17 residues in the CDR3. Germline-derived CDR1 and CDR2 are KGHDR and SFDVKD. Trimming took 3 bases from V and 4 from J; bases not matched to a gene: 6. The DNA of the CDR3 is TGTGCCACCAGTGATCCAGGGACTAGCGGGCCGTACAATGAGCAGTTCTTC. Translation gives CATSDPGTSGPYNEQFF.

The chain combines TRBV15 with TRBJ1-5; D gene uncertain. CDR1 and CDR2 from the germline V gene are LNHNV and YYDKDF (reference sequence). The CDR3 covers 16 residues. Deletions cut 0 bases from V and 0 bases from J, with 9 bases between. The CDR3 DNA is TGTGCCACCAGCAGAGATTTACAGTATAGCAATCAGCCCCAGCATTTT. This encodes CATSRDLQYSNQPQHF.

This clone was picked up a small number of times. The chain couples TRBV2 to TRBJ2-3; D is ambiguous. The CDR3 has 10 residues. Trimming shortened V by 7 bases and J by 5 bases, and 4 bases separated the two germline ends. Germline CDR1 SNHLY, CDR2 FYNNEI. The CDR3 sequence is CASNKDTQYF. The CDR3 region has the DNA TGTGCCAGCAATAAAGATACGCAGTATTTT.

The chain employs TRBV12-3 or TRBV12-4 and TRBJ1-2; D is undetermined. V lost 6 bases, J lost 5 bases, and 13 bases lay in between. The CDR3 is 13 residues long. This CDR3 reads CASSAGYTYGYTF. The CDR3 DNA is TGTGCCAGCAGCGCCGGTTATACTTATGGCTACACCTTC.

The chain combines TRBV30 with TRBJ1-4, with unresolved D. Germline lookup yields CDR1 GTSNPN and CDR2 SVGIG (reference sequence). The length of the CDR3 is 14 residues. Trimming cost V 0 bases and J 0 bases, with 5 bases left between them. The CDR3 region has the DNA TGTGCCTGGAGTGTACGGTCAACTAATGAAAAACTGTTTTTT. It yields the protein CAWSVRSTNEKLFF. Variable domain in full (rest from reference TRBV30 and TRBJ1-4): SQTIHQWPATLVQPVGSPLSLECTVEGTSNPNLYWYRQAAGRGLQLLFYSVGIGQISSEVPQNLSASRPQDRQFILSSKKLLLSDSGFYLCAWSVRSTNEKLFFGSGTQLSVL.

The chain has TRBV28 and TRBJ1-1; no definite D call. V lost 4 bases, J lost 4 bases, and 10 bases lay in between. This CDR3 is 13 amino acids long. Looked up from germline, CDR1 is MDHEN and CDR2 is SYDVKM. CDR3 sequence reads: CASSSTAVTEAFF. DNA for the CDR3: TGTGCCAGCAGTTCAACGGCGGTCACTGAAGCTTTCTTT.

The chain carries TRBV29-1 and TRBJ1-1, with D tentatively TRBD1 (5 bases). From germline, CDR1 is SQVTM and CDR2 ANQGSEA. The CDR3 is 14 residues long. With 3 bases removed from V and 3 bases from J, the gap between germline ends came to 14 bases. In DNA form, the CDR3 reads TGCAGCGTTGAGGGGGGTATCGCGGACACTGAAGCTTTCTTT. Translated: CSVEGGIADTEAFF.

The table lists this clone with a few counts. This chain connects TRBV7-9 to TRBJ1-3; D is undetermined. Trimming shortened V by 6 bases and J by 3 bases, and 3 bases separated the two germline ends. CDR1 and CDR2 (germline): SEHNR, FQNEAQ (reference sequence). The CDR3 has 11 residues. CDR3 DNA: TGTGCCAGCAGTATTGGAAACACCATATATTTT. The encoded protein is CASSIGNTIYF.